This entry is about one TCR beta chain. The sample belongs to a study of blood T cell repertoires in COVID-19. Background on the study: The United States, Italy and Spain provided the acute and convalescent COVID-19 samples.

Under the authors' procedure: The assay estimated nucleated cells by amplifying reference gene primers. The method was immunoSEQ multiplex PCR; TCRdb's version includes in-frame clones alone and lacks a portion of them. The D gene and trimming were derived from the DNA, and the V and J assignments and clone size from that table. Of around 250,000 clones listed, about 82% are singletons. Germline assignment: CDR1 MDHEN and CDR2 SYDVKM. V was cut by 6 bases and J by 1 base, with 9 bases left in between. This CDR3 is 14 amino acids long. The gene calls are TRBV28 and TRBJ2-2; D gene unclear. The sample was peripheral blood. This TCR came from an elderly woman with COVID-19, enrolled during active disease. Written as DNA, the CDR3 is TGTGCCAGCAGCCGTGCAGTGAACACCGGGGAGCTGTTTTTT. Translation: CASSRAVNTGELFF.